The sample holds many counts of the clone carrying this T cell receptor (beta chain). Exclusion of patients followed from uncontrolled infection, other autoimmune disease, pregnancy or lactation. This record comes from a study of T cells in Graves' hyperthyroidism and ophthalmopathy. Across the study: At initial diagnosis, before any treatment had begun, peripheral blood was obtained.

Amplification yielded TCR beta CDR3 regions, with RNA transcripts as the source. During a first-round RT-PCR of the TCR CDR3, the HTBI primer set was used. TCRdb independently ran MiXCR on the multiplex PCR reads; one entry per CDR3 protein. The table has approximately 620,000 distinct CDR3 sequences, approximately 15% seen once; the top ten hold around 3.3%. The CDR3 is 15 residues long. The V end lost 0 bases, the J end lost 1 base, and 9 bases lay between the germline ends. The germline V gene encodes CDR1 DFQATT and CDR2 SNEGSKA (reference sequence). The chain employs TRBV20-1 and TRBJ2-2, with D maybe TRBD2 (6 bases). The receptor's source is a woman aged 35 to 49 with Graves' ophthalmopathy. The sample taken for sequencing was blood. The CDR3 loop reads CSARDTSRNTGELFF. CDR3 DNA sequence: TGCAGTGCTAGAGATACTAGCAGGAACACCGGGGAGCTGTTTTTT.